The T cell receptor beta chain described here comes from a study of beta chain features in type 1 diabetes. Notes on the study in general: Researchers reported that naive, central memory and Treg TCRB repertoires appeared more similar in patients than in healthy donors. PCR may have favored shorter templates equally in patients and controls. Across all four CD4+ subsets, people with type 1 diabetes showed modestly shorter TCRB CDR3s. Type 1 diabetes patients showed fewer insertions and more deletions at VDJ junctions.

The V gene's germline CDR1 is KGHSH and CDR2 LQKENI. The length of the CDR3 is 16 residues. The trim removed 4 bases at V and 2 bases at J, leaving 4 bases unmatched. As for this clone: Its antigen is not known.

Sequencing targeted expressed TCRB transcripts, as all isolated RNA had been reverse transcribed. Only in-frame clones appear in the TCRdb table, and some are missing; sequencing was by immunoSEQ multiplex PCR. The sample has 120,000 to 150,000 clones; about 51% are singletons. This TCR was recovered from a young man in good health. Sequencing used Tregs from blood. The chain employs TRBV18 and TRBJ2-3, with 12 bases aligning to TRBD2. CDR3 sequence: CASSRTSGILTDTQYF. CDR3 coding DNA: TGTGCCAGCTCACGGACTAGCGGGATCCTCACAGATACGCAGTATTTT.